The count of the clone carrying this T cell receptor beta chain is one. The sample is drawn from a study of blood T cells in healthy people across ages. Looking at the study overall: In model experiments, template switching was able to capture about one barcoded beta molecule for every two T cells that were present.

It was with a sample-barcoded 5' primer and a J-beta primer mix that a second PCR of roughly 6 to 12 cycles was run. CDR3-containing paired-end reads numbered at least 2.5 million in each sample. Each CDR3 protein is one row after TCRdb ran MiXCR on the 5' RACE reads. Of 850,000 to 1,000,000 distinct CDR3 sequences detected, roughly half appear once; the ten largest clones hold 20% to 25%. This TCR was recovered from a woman in her fifties or sixties in good health. Specimen: blood.

In DNA, the CDR3 is TGCAGCGTCCAACAAACAGGATACGAGCAGTACTTC. As protein: CSVQQTGYEQYF. V and J are TRBV29-1 and TRBJ2-7; maybe TRBD1 (5 bases). CDR1 is SQVTM, CDR2 ANQGSEA, per germline. V was pared by 6 bases and J by 4 bases, with 13 bases between. The CDR3 runs to 12 residues.